This entry features one TCR beta chain sequence. These data belong to a study of control samples from healthy donors and cancer patients. Clones were sequenced by immunoSEQ multiplex PCR, and TCRdb holds only the in-frame ones, with some missing. The repertoire holds over 60,000 clones, with roughly 85% as singletons. The CDR3 spans 19 residues. The V segment lost 7 bases and the J segment 3 bases; nucleotides outside the gene matches: 19. Germline CDR1 reads LNHDA; CDR2 reads SQIVND (reference sequence). Sequenced material: blood. The chain carries TRBV19 and TRBJ2-2, with 8 positions matching TRBD1. This sequence originates from a man aged 35 to 55 in good health. CDR3 loop: CASTPWDDRGLWDTGELFF. The CDR3 region has the DNA TGTGCCAGTACCCCCTGGGACGACAGGGGTTTATGGGACACCGGGGAGCTGTTTTTT.